The T cell receptor beta chain described here comes from a study of blood T cell repertoires in COVID-19. At the level of the study: Acute and convalescent COVID-19 samples came from the United States, Italy and Spain.

The data were produced by immunoSEQ multiplex PCR, yet TCRdb's version contains in-frame clones alone and is incomplete. The repertoire consists of hundreds of thousands of clones, with over 70% occurring once and the leading ten covering 2.5% to 4%. The CDR3 contains 18 residues. Germline CDR1 is MGHRA and CDR2 is YSYEKL. Unmatched junction bases numbered 14, after V lost 2 bases and J lost 4 bases. This clonotype was obtained from a woman older than 75 with acute or convalescent COVID-19. V usage is TRBV4-1 and J usage is TRBJ2-3, with 8 bases lining up with TRBD2. Material: peripheral blood. CDR3 sequence (DNA): TGCGCCAGCAGCCAAACACGAGGCTTGGCGGGAGGTCCAGATACGCAGTATTTT. Encoded protein: CASSQTRGLAGGPDTQYF.